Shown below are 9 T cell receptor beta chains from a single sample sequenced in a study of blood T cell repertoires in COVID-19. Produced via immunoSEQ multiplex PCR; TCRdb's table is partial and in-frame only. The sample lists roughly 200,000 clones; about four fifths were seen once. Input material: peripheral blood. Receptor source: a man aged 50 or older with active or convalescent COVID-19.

The CDR3 is CASSLGGKQGYEQYF. The DNA of the CDR3 is TGCGCCAGCAGCTTGGGCGGTAAGCAGGGCTACGAGCAGTACTTC. The chain combines TRBV5-1 with TRBJ2-7, with a tentative D call TRBD1 (5 bases). V lost 0 bases and J lost 3, with 13 bases in between. The CDR3 consists of 15 residues. CDR1 is SGHRS, CDR2 YFSETQ, per germline.

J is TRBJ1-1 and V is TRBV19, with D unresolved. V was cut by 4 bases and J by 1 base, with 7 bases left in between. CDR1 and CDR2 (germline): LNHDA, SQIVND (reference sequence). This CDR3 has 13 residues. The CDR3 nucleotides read TGTGCCAGTAGTACCCAGTCGAACACTGAAGCTTTCTTT. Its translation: CASSTQSNTEAFF.

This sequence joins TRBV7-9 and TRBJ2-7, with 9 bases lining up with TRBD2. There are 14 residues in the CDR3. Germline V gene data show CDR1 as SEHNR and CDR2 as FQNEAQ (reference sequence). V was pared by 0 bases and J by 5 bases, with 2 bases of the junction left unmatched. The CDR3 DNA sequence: TGTGCCAGCAGCTTAGCTAGCGGGGGCGACGAGCAGTACTTC. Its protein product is CASSLASGGDEQYF.

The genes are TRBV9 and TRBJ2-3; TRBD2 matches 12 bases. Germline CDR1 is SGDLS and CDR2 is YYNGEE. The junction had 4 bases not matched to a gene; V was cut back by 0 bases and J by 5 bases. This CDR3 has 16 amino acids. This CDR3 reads CASSVGLAGVEDTQYF. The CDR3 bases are TGTGCCAGCAGCGTAGGACTAGCGGGGGTGGAAGATACGCAGTATTTT.

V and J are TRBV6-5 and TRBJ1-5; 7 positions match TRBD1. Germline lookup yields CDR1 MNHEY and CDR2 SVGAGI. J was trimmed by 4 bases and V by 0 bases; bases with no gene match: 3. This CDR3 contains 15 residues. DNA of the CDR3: TGTGCCAGCAGTTACTCGTTGGACAGGAATCAGCCCCAGCATTTT. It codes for CASSYSLDRNQPQHF.

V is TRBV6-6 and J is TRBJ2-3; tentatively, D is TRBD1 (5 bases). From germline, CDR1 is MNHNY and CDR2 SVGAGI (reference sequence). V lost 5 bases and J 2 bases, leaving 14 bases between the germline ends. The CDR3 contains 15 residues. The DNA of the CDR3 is TGTGCCAGCAGTCTTTCAGGGTCTTACACAGATACGCAGTATTTT. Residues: CASSLSGSYTDTQYF.

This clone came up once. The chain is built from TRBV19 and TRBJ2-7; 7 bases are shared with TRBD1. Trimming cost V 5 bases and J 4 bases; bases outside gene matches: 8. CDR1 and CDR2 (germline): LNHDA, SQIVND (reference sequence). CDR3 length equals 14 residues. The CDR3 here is CASSEQGPSYEQYF. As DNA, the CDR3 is TGTGCCAGTAGTGAACAGGGGCCCAGTTACGAGCAGTACTTC.

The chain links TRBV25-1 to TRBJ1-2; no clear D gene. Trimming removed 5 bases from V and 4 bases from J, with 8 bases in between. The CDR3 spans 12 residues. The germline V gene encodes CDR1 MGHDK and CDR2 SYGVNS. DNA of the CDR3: TGTGCCAGCAGTACAGAAATCTATGGCTACACCTTC. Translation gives CASSTEIYGYTF.

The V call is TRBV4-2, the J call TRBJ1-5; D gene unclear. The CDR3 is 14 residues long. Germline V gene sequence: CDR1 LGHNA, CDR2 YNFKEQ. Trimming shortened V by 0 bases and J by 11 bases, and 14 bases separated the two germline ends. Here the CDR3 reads CASSQEVLPVAQHF. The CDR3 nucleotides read TGTGCCAGCAGCCAAGAGGTCCTTCCGGTGGCCCAGCATTTT.